This T cell receptor beta chain was sequenced in a study of shared clonotypes between healthy human individuals. As to this clone: Other DNA sequences within the sample encode an identical CDR3.

The repertoire was sequenced with immunoSEQ multiplex PCR; TCRdb's copy has only in-frame clones and lacks some. The sample records roughly 320,000 clones, around 87% being singletons. CDR1 SGHAT and CDR2 FQDESV come from the germline V gene (reference sequence). The length of the CDR3 is 12 residues. V was clipped by 3 bases and J by 4 bases, with 7 bases between them. V gene TRBV11-1 combines with J gene TRBJ2-7, with D unresolved. Specimen: memory CD8+ T cells sorted from blood. The subset was: CD45RO+ cells pooled with CCR7-negative TemRA cells. The clonotype comes from a man aged 18 to 35 in good health. CDR3 nucleotide sequence: TGTGCCAGCAGCTTGGGTGTATACGAGCAGTACTTC. Its translation is CASSLGVYEQYF.